The present T cell receptor beta chain was sequenced within a study of CD8+ T cells in alopecia areata. Following extraction, RNA underwent reverse transcription to cDNA, which served as the sequencing template. This table comes from immunoSEQ multiplex PCR, and its TCRdb copy is limited to in-frame clones, with some not included. The sample shows approximately 280,000 clones, roughly 64% of them seen only once. The treatment: oral pan-JAK inhibitor, 5-10 mg twice daily. Germline CDR1 reads GTSNPN; CDR2 reads SVGIG (reference sequence). The CDR3 spans 13 residues. Trimming cost V 0 bases and J 4 bases; bases outside gene matches: 2.

The receptor was derived from a human donor with alopecia areata. The chain has TRBV30 and TRBJ2-5; 7 nucleotides agree with TRBD2. The sequencing used CD4+ T cells sorted from blood, collected at week 24, from a patient treated with tofacitinib. The CDR3 DNA follows: TGTGCCTGGAGTGTTGGGGGGGTAGAGACCCAGTACTTC. Translated: CAWSVGGVETQYF.